The 6 T cell receptor beta chains below all came from one sample that was sequenced in a study of T cell repertoires in aging, cancer and after chemotherapy. Multiplex touch-down PCR with TRB-A/B primers amplified rearranged V-D-J TRB sequences. From the multiplex PCR reads, TCRdb called clonotypes with MiXCR, one entry per CDR3 protein. The sample yields approximately 1,500 distinct CDR3 sequences, less than 25% seen once. The template was genomic DNA from peripheral blood, not RNA. The source material was blood. These receptors were collected from a human donor with a solid tumor.

By sample share, this clonotype is medium-sized. V usage is TRBV27 and J usage is TRBJ1-1; TRBD1 agrees at 7 bases. The V gene's germline CDR1 is MNHEY and CDR2 SMNVEV (reference sequence). The ends lost 4 bases at V and 4 bases at J; junction bases unmatched: 12. This CDR3 is 16 amino acids long. DNA for the CDR3: TGTGCCAGCAGTTCCCACAGGGGAAGAATGGGCACTGAAGCTTTCTTT. This gives the protein CASSSHRGRMGTEAFF.

This clonotype was recorded a few times. The J gene is TRBJ2-5, the V gene TRBV11-3; 7 positions match TRBD2. V dropped 5 bases and J dropped 4; count of bases not matched to a gene: 10. CDR3 length: 15 amino acids. In germline, CDR1 is SGHNT, CDR2 YENEEA. CDR3 bases: TGTGCCAGCAGCCCCAGTGGGATAGCGGGAGAGACCCAGTACTTC. It is translated as CASSPSGIAGETQYF. Looking up the rest from reference TRBV11-3 and TRBJ2-5 gives the full variable domain: EAGVVQSPRYKIIEKKQPVAFWCNPISGHNTLYWYLQNLGQGPELLIRYENEEAVDDSQLPKDRFSAERLKGVDSTLKIQPAELGDSAVYLCASSPSGIAGETQYFGPGTRLLVL.

Within the sample, this clonotype is large (0.1 to 1%). The V gene is TRBV27, the J gene TRBJ2-7, with no clear D. CDR3 length: 14 residues. Trimming took 0 bases from V and 1 from J, leaving 7 bases between them. The germline gives CDR1 MNHEY, CDR2 SMNVEV (reference sequence). CDR3 in DNA: TGTGCCAGCAGTTTATCGTCCAGTTCCTACGAGCAGTACTTC. Residues: CASSLSSSSYEQYF.

The chain links TRBV11-2 to TRBJ2-3; D is perhaps TRBD1 (5 bases). The CDR3 totals 14 residues. Deletions cut 0 bases from V and 1 base from J, with 5 bases between. In germline, CDR1 is SGHAT, CDR2 FQNNGV. The DNA for the CDR3 is TGTGCCAGCAGCTTAGACAGGGGCACAGATACGCAGTATTTT. Translating gives CASSLDRGTDTQYF.

This clonotype is labeled medium-sized (0.01 to 0.1%). The chain has TRBV5-6 and TRBJ1-3, with a tentative D call TRBD1 (5 bases). The CDR3 totals 13 residues. The germline V gene has CDR1 SGHDT and CDR2 YYEEEE. Trimming cost V 0 bases and J 4 bases, with 5 bases left between them. The CDR3 spells CASSLGQGNTIYF. The CDR3 bases are TGTGCCAGCAGCTTGGGACAGGGAAACACCATATATTTT.

This clonotype was counted only a few times. This rearrangement joins TRBV13 to TRBJ1-2; 11 nucleotides agree with TRBD1. The CDR3 is 16 residues long. Germline V gene lookup returns CDR1 PRHDT and CDR2 FYEKMQ (reference sequence). V lost 2 bases, J lost 5 bases, and 7 bases stayed unmatched. CDR3 loop: CASSLSGTGGTYGYTF. The CDR3 nucleotides read TGTGCCAGCAGCTTAAGTGGGACAGGGGGAACTTATGGCTACACCTTC.